Following are 21 T cell receptor beta chains from one sample sequenced in a study of early T cells in non-severe SARS-CoV-2 infection. A single record per CDR3 protein comes from TCRdb applying MiXCR to the 5' RACE reads. This sample yields fewer than 40,000 distinct CDR3 sequences, of which approximately 5.2% are seen a single time; around 5% belongs to the top ten. The specimen sequenced was whole blood. Receptors were obtained from an adult who was a healthcare worker with PCR-confirmed SARS-CoV-2 infection or an uninfected control (not recorded which).

This clonotype was seen many times. The V call is TRBV7-6, the J call TRBJ2-5; 9 positions match TRBD2. CDR3 size: 15 residues. The J segment lost 4 bases and the V segment lost 5 bases, leaving 8 bases of the junction unmatched. The germline CDR1 and CDR2 sequences are SGHVS and FNYEAQ. In nucleotides, the CDR3 is TGTGCCAGCAGCGTCTTGACTAGCGGAAGAGAGACCCAGTACTTC. It encodes CASSVLTSGRETQYF.

This sequence joins TRBV20-1 and TRBJ2-3; D gene uncertain. Germline loops: CDR1 DFQATT, CDR2 SNEGSKA (reference sequence). CDR3 length equals 14 residues. Trimming removed 3 bases from V and 3 bases from J, with 13 bases in between. The CDR3 DNA sequence: TGCAGTGCTAGGGGGTCAACTATTACAGATACGCAGTATTTT. As protein: CSARGSTITDTQYF.

The rearrangement links TRBV20-1 to TRBJ2-5, with D hard to call. The CDR3 loop spans 13 amino acids. V was trimmed by 3 bases and J by 0 bases, leaving 8 bases between them. Germline lookup yields CDR1 DFQATT and CDR2 SNEGSKA (reference sequence). The CDR3 nucleotides read TGCAGTGCTAGTCCAGTTTACCAAGAGACCCAGTACTTC. This sequence encodes CSASPVYQETQYF.

This clonotype was seen repeatedly, ten times or more. The CDR3 loop is CASSRLTGAYEQYV. The CDR3, as DNA: TGCGCCAGCAGCCGCTTAACCGGAGCCTACGAGCAGTACGTC. The chain couples TRBV4-1 to TRBJ2-7; D is ambiguous. Germline V CDR1 and CDR2: MGHRA, YSYEKL. With 4 bases removed from V and 2 bases from J, the gap between germline ends came to 12 bases. CDR3 length equals 14 residues.

The chain employs TRBV19 and TRBJ2-2; no definite D call. Trimming took off 3 bases at V and 4 bases at J, with 9 bases between the two ends. The length of the CDR3 is 14 residues. Germline loops: CDR1 LNHDA, CDR2 SQIVND (reference sequence). The CDR3 coding sequence is TGTGCCAGTAGTATCCCCCCGGCCACCGGGGAGCTGTTTTTT. It translates to CASSIPPATGELFF. Variable domain in full (rest from reference TRBV19 and TRBJ2-2): DGGITQSPKYLFRKEGQNVTLSCEQNLNHDAMYWYRQDPGQGLRLIYYSQIVNDFQKGDIAEGYSVSREKKESFPLTVTSAQKNPTAFYLCASSIPPATGELFFGEGSRLTVL.

In its sample, this clonotype was seen many times. The chain employs TRBV18 and TRBJ2-3; tentatively, D is TRBD2 (6 bases). The CDR3 has 16 amino acids. CDR1 and CDR2 (germline): KGHSH, LQKENI. V was trimmed by 3 bases and J by 2 bases, leaving 15 bases between them. The CDR3 nucleotides are TGTGCCAGCTCACCTGGAGGGAGTGCCCTCACAGATACGCAGTATTTT. It specifies CASSPGGSALTDTQYF.

This clonotype was seen at least ten times. A read error may account for a junction end that differs from germline. The V call is TRBV18, the J call TRBJ2-2; D unresolved. There are 11 residues in the CDR3. Looked up from germline, CDR1 is KGHSH and CDR2 is LQKENI. This CDR3 reads CASSPTGELFF. CDR3 DNA: TGCGCCAGCAGCCCCACCGGGGAGCTGTTTTTT.

The J gene is TRBJ2-2, the V gene TRBV7-3; D is uncertain. Between the trimmed V and J ends, which lost 1 base and 1 base, there was a span of 7 bases. The germline gives CDR1 SGHTA, CDR2 FQGTGA. The CDR3 has 15 residues. In nucleotides, the CDR3 is TGTGCCAGCAGCTTAATGGTCGGGAACACCGGGGAGCTGTTTTTT. Its translation is CASSLMVGNTGELFF.

This clonotype came up a few times. The rearrangement links TRBV28 to TRBJ2-7; D might be TRBD2 (5 bases). The V and J ends lost 1 base and 2 bases respectively, with 9 bases between them. The CDR3 is 14 residues long. CDR1 is MDHEN, CDR2 SYDVKM, per germline. CDR3 DNA: TGTGCCAGCAGTTTATTTGGGGAGCCCTACGAGCAGTACTTC. This sequence encodes CASSLFGEPYEQYF.

This clonotype was counted a few times. V gene TRBV2 combines with J gene TRBJ2-1; 13 nucleotides match TRBD2. The CDR3 covers 14 residues. After removal of 10 bases from V and 2 bases from J, the junction contained 2 bases not matched to a gene. Germline V lookup: CDR1 SNHLY, CDR2 FYNNEI. The CDR3 loop reads CATGTSGAYNEQFF. In DNA, the CDR3 is TGTGCCACCGGGACTAGCGGGGCCTACAATGAGCAGTTCTTC.

This clonotype was counted many times. This chain connects TRBV6-1 to TRBJ2-1; D gene ambiguous. Germline V lookup: CDR1 MNHNS, CDR2 SASEGT. V lost 2 bases and J 1 base, leaving 6 bases between the germline ends. This CDR3 region has 14 residues. The CDR3 nucleotides are TGTGCCAGCAGTGAACCGGTATCCTACAATGAGCAGTTCTTC. Its protein product is CASSEPVSYNEQFF.

This clonotype was detected ten times or more. The chain recombines TRBV20-1 with TRBJ2-5, with 7 positions matching TRBD2. CDR3 length: 15 amino acids. Germline lookup yields CDR1 DFQATT and CDR2 SNEGSKA (reference sequence). Unmatched junction bases numbered 7, after V lost 0 bases and J lost 3 bases. Here the CDR3 DNA reads TGCAGTGCTAGAGATGAAGCGGGAAGAAAAGAGACCCAGTACTTC. Translated, it gives CSARDEAGRKETQYF.

This clonotype was counted many times. The junction departs from the called germline gene at one end, perhaps through a read error. The chain carries TRBV27 and TRBJ2-5, with D possibly being TRBD2 (5 bases). From germline, CDR1 is MNHEY and CDR2 SMNVEV (reference sequence). This CDR3 comprises 12 residues. Here the CDR3 DNA reads TGTGCCAGCAGTTTCCCCGTTAATAGCGAAGACTTC. This encodes CASSFPVNSEDF.

This clonotype was observed many times. The CDR3 is CASSASSGANVLTF. Written as DNA, the CDR3 is TGTGCCAGCAGCGCGAGCTCTGGGGCCAACGTCCTGACTTTC. This chain joins TRBV9 and TRBJ2-6; D gene ambiguous. V lost 3 bases, J lost 0 bases, and 4 bases lay in between. The CDR3 has 14 amino acids. CDR1 is SGDLS, CDR2 YYNGEE, per germline.

The sample holds many counts of this clonotype. V and J are TRBV24-1 and TRBJ2-7; D is ambiguous. The CDR3 consists of 14 residues. V lost 1 base, J lost 5 bases, and 11 bases lay in between. From germline, CDR1 is KGHDR and CDR2 SFDVKD. CDR3 in amino acids: CATSDFDESDEQYV. The DNA of the CDR3 is TGTGCCACCAGTGATTTTGACGAATCGGACGAGCAGTACGTC.

This clonotype was seen more than once but under ten times. CDR3 loop: CASSLVRLEVWQETQYF. CDR3 DNA sequence: TGTGCCAGCAGCTTAGTTCGTTTGGAGGTCTGGCAAGAGACCCAGTACTTC. This chain joins TRBV7-9 and TRBJ2-5, with D tentatively TRBD2 (5 bases). This CDR3 spans 17 amino acids. Trimming left V 1 base short and J 2 bases short, with 17 bases between. CDR1 is SEHNR, CDR2 FQNEAQ, per germline (reference sequence). Combining the CDR3 with reference TRBV7-9 and TRBJ2-5 gives the whole variable domain DTGVSQNPRHKITKRGQNVTFRCDPISEHNRLYWYRQTLGQGPEFLTYFQNEAQLEKSRLLSDRFSAERPKGSFSTLEIQRTEQGDSAMYLCASSLVRLEVWQETQYFGPGTRLLVL.

At least ten counts were recorded for this clonotype. CDR3 protein: CASSPGWTNEQFF. CDR3 coding DNA: TGTGCCAGCAGCCCCGGATGGACGAATGAGCAGTTCTTC. The genes are TRBV11-3 and TRBJ2-1; D unclear. The CDR3 has 13 residues. Germline CDR1 is SGHNT and CDR2 is YENEEA. Trimming removed 5 bases at V and 7 bases at J, with 12 bases between.

This clonotype was counted at least ten times. The J gene is TRBJ2-1, the V gene TRBV27; 11 nucleotides agree with TRBD2. Germline V gene sequence: CDR1 MNHEY, CDR2 SMNVEV (reference sequence). With V trimmed by 5 bases and J by 6 bases, 6 bases remained unmatched. The CDR3 contains 15 residues. The CDR3, as DNA: TGTGCCAGCAGTGAATTAGCGGGAGGGCGCAATGAGCAGTTCTTC. It specifies CASSELAGGRNEQFF.

This clonotype showed up many times. V is TRBV19 and J is TRBJ2-4; weak D call: TRBD1 (5 bases). V lost 11 bases and J 2 bases, leaving 16 bases between the germline ends. The CDR3 covers 14 residues. Germline-derived CDR1 and CDR2 are LNHDA and SQIVND (reference sequence). The CDR3 region is CASQTPGTKNIQYF. CDR3 DNA: TGTGCCTCCCAAACCCCAGGGACCAAAAACATTCAGTACTTC.

Of note for this clonotype: A much larger clone is a single base away; this may be a read error. V usage is TRBV7-9 and J usage is TRBJ2-3; D is unclear. The germline V gene has CDR1 SEHNR and CDR2 FQNEAQ (reference sequence). CDR3 length: 16 residues. The CDR3 is CVSSFYTGASTDTQYF. CDR3 DNA sequence: TGTGTCAGCAGCTTCTACACGGGTGCTAGCACAGATACGCAGTATTTT.

At least ten counts were recorded for this clonotype. V and J are TRBV5-1 and TRBJ2-5; D is uncertain. The ends were cut back, 1 base at V and 5 bases at J, with 12 bases in the middle. The CDR3 has 14 amino acids. Per germline, CDR1 SGHRS and CDR2 YFSETQ. DNA of the CDR3: TGCGCCAGCAGCTTGAATACCCCGGCGGAGACCCAGTACTTC. Translated: CASSLNTPAETQYF. The full variable domain, with the rest looked up from reference TRBV5-1 and TRBJ2-5, is KAGVTQTPRYLIKTRGQQVTLSCSPISGHRSVSWYQQTPGQGLQFLFEYFSETQRNKGNFPGRFSGRQFSNSRSEMNVSTLELGDSALYLCASSLNTPAETQYFGPGTRLLVL.